These 20 T cell receptor beta chains originate from one sample sequenced in a study of T cell repertoires in aging, cancer and after chemotherapy. Amplification of TCR beta used genomic DNA extracted from peripheral blood. A mixed TRB-A/B primer pool amplified rearranged TRB by multiplex touch-down PCR. TCRdb processed the multiplex PCR reads anew with MiXCR; each CDR3 protein has one entry. The sample lists several thousand distinct CDR3 sequences, 35% seen once, with about 39% in the top ten. The sequencing input was blood. These receptors were obtained from a human donor in good health.

The chain couples TRBV19 to TRBJ2-7; no firm D call. This CDR3 spans 13 amino acids. Germline CDR1 is LNHDA and CDR2 is SQIVND (reference sequence). Trimming took 1 base from V and 2 from J, leaving 6 bases between them. The CDR3 loop reads CASSIAGPYEQYF. The CDR3 DNA reads as TGTGCCAGTAGTATAGCGGGCCCCTACGAGCAGTACTTC.

The chain recombines TRBV18 with TRBJ2-1, with a weak D call TRBD1 (6 bases). CDR1 and CDR2 (germline): KGHSH, LQKENI. The V and J ends lost 6 bases and 3 bases respectively, with 18 bases between them. The CDR3 has 16 residues. This chain's CDR3 is CASSQGSGVGYNEQFF. The CDR3 DNA is TGTGCCAGCTCCCAAGGATCAGGGGTAGGCTACAATGAGCAGTTCTTC.

This clonotype has only a few counts. The chain links TRBV27 to TRBJ1-2, with D tentatively TRBD1 (6 bases). Germline values: CDR1 MNHEY, CDR2 SMNVEV (reference sequence). V was pared by 2 bases and J by 4 bases, with 20 bases between. The CDR3 contains 17 residues. The CDR3 sequence: CASSLRRGGANPYGYTF. The CDR3 region has the DNA TGTGCCAGCAGTTTACGCCGAGGGGGGGCCAATCCCTATGGCTACACCTTC.

This chain uses TRBV7-6 with TRBJ2-5, with TRBD1 identical over 9 bases. Germline lookup yields CDR1 SGHVS and CDR2 FNYEAQ. The CDR3 length is 15 residues. Germline trimming cut 5 bases from V and 4 bases from J; bases unmatched to any gene: 8. The CDR3 reads CASSPRGQGGETQYF. The CDR3 nucleotides read TGTGCCAGCAGCCCCCGGGGACAGGGTGGAGAGACCCAGTACTTC.

The chain carries TRBV12-3 or TRBV12-4 and TRBJ1-5; 10 bases fit TRBD1. This CDR3 is 17 amino acids long. V shed 5 bases and J 6 bases; nucleotides not matched to a gene: 13. DNA for the CDR3: TGTGCCAGCAGTAGGCAACTGGACAGGGGGATAGGTCAGCCCCAGCATTTT. Residues: CASSRQLDRGIGQPQHF.

The CDR3, as DNA: TGCGCCAGCAGCCCCCAAGGATCTAGCGGGAGCCACAATGAGCAGTTCTTC. It translates to CASSPQGSSGSHNEQFF. The chain couples TRBV4-1 to TRBJ2-1, with 10 bases matching TRBD2. Trimming at V came to 4 bases and at J to 5 bases, leaving 11 bases not matched to a gene. The CDR3 has 17 amino acids. The germline V gene has CDR1 MGHRA and CDR2 YSYEKL.

This chain links TRBV6-1 with TRBJ2-3, with 9 bases fitting TRBD1. With 5 bases clipped from V and 3 bases from J, the junction kept 9 bases outside the gene matches. The CDR3 sequence is 16 residues long. The V gene's germline CDR1 is MNHNS and CDR2 SASEGT. This CDR3 is CASSYNRGPGTDTQYF. As DNA, the CDR3 is TGTGCCAGCAGTTACAACAGGGGGCCGGGAACAGATACGCAGTATTTT.

This clonotype has only a few counts. V usage is TRBV19 and J usage is TRBJ1-2; 9 nucleotides line up with TRBD1. Germline V gene data show CDR1 as LNHDA and CDR2 as SQIVND (reference sequence). V lost 10 bases to trimming and J lost 3 bases; unmatched junction nucleotides: 6. This CDR3 is 13 amino acids long. The CDR3 sequence is CATEDRGYYGYTF. CDR3 nucleotides: TGTGCCACTGAGGACAGGGGATACTATGGCTACACCTTC.

The chain employs TRBV18 and TRBJ2-3; D might be TRBD1 (5 bases). CDR1 is KGHSH, CDR2 LQKENI, per germline. There are 15 residues in the CDR3. V was trimmed by 2 bases and J by 4 bases, leaving 13 bases between them. CDR3 nucleotides: TGTGCCAGCTCACCAGGGCAGGGCGACGCAGATACGCAGTATTTT. Translation: CASSPGQGDADTQYF. Full variable domain (missing parts from reference TRBV18 and TRBJ2-3): NAGVMQNPRHLVRRRGQEARLRCSPMKGHSHVYWYRQLPEEGLKFMVYLQKENIIDESGMPKERFSAEFPKEGPSILRIQQVVRGDSAAYFCASSPGQGDADTQYFGPGTRLTVL.

The chain employs TRBV7-9 and TRBJ2-1; 12 nucleotides agree with TRBD2. Germline CDR1 reads SEHNR; CDR2 reads FQNEAQ (reference sequence). The CDR3 loop spans 16 amino acids. J lost 2 bases, V lost 6 bases, and 5 bases had no gene match. For the CDR3, the DNA is TGTGCCAGCAGTCCTAGCGGGGGGGCTGCCTACAATGAGCAGTTCTTC. Amino acid sequence: CASSPSGGAAYNEQFF.

This rearrangement joins TRBV6-2 or TRBV6-3 to TRBJ1-2; 7 nucleotides align to TRBD1. The germline gives CDR1 MNHEY, CDR2 SVGEGT. V trimming: 0 bases; J trimming: 3 bases; junction bases outside the gene matches: 4. The CDR3 consists of 15 residues. The DNA for the CDR3 is TGTGCCAGCAGTTACTCATGGCAGGGGGACTATGGCTACACCTTC. Translation: CASSYSWQGDYGYTF.

The V call is TRBV18, the J call TRBJ2-1; 15 nucleotides agree with TRBD2. Germline trimming cut 3 bases from V and 3 bases from J; bases unmatched to any gene: 9. Germline values: CDR1 KGHSH, CDR2 LQKENI. This CDR3 comprises 19 residues. The CDR3 sequence: CASSPRTSGGVANYNEQFF. The CDR3 region has the DNA TGTGCCAGCTCACCCCGGACTAGCGGGGGGGTTGCCAACTACAATGAGCAGTTCTTC. Variable domain in full (rest from reference TRBV18 and TRBJ2-1): NAGVMQNPRHLVRRRGQEARLRCSPMKGHSHVYWYRQLPEEGLKFMVYLQKENIIDESGMPKERFSAEFPKEGPSILRIQQVVRGDSAAYFCASSPRTSGGVANYNEQFFGPGTRLTVL.

Sample share makes this clonotype large (0.1 to 1%). The V and J genes are TRBV6-6 and TRBJ2-1, with TRBD2 matching over 10 bases. J was trimmed by 8 bases and V by 0 bases; bases with no gene match: 7. This CDR3 region has 16 residues. The germline V gene has CDR1 MNHNY and CDR2 SVGAGI (reference sequence). For the CDR3, the DNA is TGTGCCAGCAGTTACTCGGGCCTGACTAGCGGGCATGAGCAGTTCTTC. Translated, it gives CASSYSGLTSGHEQFF.

This chain joins TRBV12-3 or TRBV12-4 and TRBJ2-7, with TRBD2 identical over 13 bases. The J segment lost 1 base and the V segment lost 5 bases, leaving 8 bases of the junction unmatched. The CDR3 is made up of 17 amino acids. The CDR3 sequence: CASSPTSGGAGSYEQYF. CDR3 nucleotides: TGTGCCAGCAGTCCAACTAGCGGGGGGGCCGGGTCCTACGAGCAGTACTTC.

By sample fraction, this clonotype is medium-sized. This chain connects TRBV30 to TRBJ2-3, with 9 positions matching TRBD2. The CDR3 is 14 amino acids. From germline, CDR1 is GTSNPN and CDR2 SVGIG (reference sequence). With V trimmed by 8 bases and J by 2 bases, 8 bases remained unmatched. CDR3 sequence (DNA): TGTGCCACCCCAGCGGGGGGCCCCACAGATACGCAGTATTTT. Residues: CATPAGGPTDTQYF. Full variable domain (rest looked up from reference TRBV30 and TRBJ2-3): SQTIHQWPATLVQPVGSPLSLECTVEGTSNPNLYWYRQAAGRGLQLLFYSVGIGQISSEVPQNLSASRPQDRQFILSSKKLLLSDSGFYLCATPAGGPTDTQYFGPGTRLTVL.

The chain is built from TRBV7-6 and TRBJ1-1; TRBD1 is a possible D gene (6 bases). Trimming removed 5 bases from V and 5 bases from J, with 21 bases in between. From germline, CDR1 is SGHVS and CDR2 FNYEAQ. The CDR3 has 16 amino acids. Here the CDR3 reads CASSPAGGGGWTEAFF. The CDR3, as DNA: TGTGCCAGCAGCCCTGCCGGAGGGGGGGGTTGGACTGAAGCTTTCTTT.

This chain links TRBV29-1 with TRBJ1-2, with D possibly TRBD1 on 5 matching bases. This CDR3 contains 14 residues. V shed 0 bases and J shed 5 bases, with 13 bases lying between them. Germline CDR1 reads SQVTM; CDR2 reads ANQGSEA. In nucleotides, the CDR3 is TGCAGCGTTGAAGATCAAGAGGGGACTTATGGCTACACCTTC. Translating it yields CSVEDQEGTYGYTF.

The V call is TRBV30, the J call TRBJ2-4; TRBD1 is a possible D gene (6 bases). From germline, CDR1 is GTSNPN and CDR2 SVGIG (reference sequence). The CDR3 covers 12 residues. The V gene lost 1 base and the J gene lost 7 bases, with 8 bases spanning the gap. CDR3 amino acids: CAWSATGNIQYF. CDR3 bases: TGTGCCTGGAGTGCAACAGGGAACATTCAGTACTTC.

This clonotype was seen a few times. The chain employs TRBV27 and TRBJ2-1; 13 bases agree with TRBD2. The CDR3 is made up of 18 amino acids. Germline assignment: CDR1 MNHEY and CDR2 SMNVEV (reference sequence). V was pared by 5 bases and J by 3 bases, with 10 bases of the junction left unmatched. The CDR3 reads CASSGGLAGVSFYNEQFF. Written as DNA, the CDR3 is TGTGCCAGCAGTGGTGGACTAGCGGGAGTATCGTTCTACAATGAGCAGTTCTTC.

By sample fraction, this clonotype is medium-sized. J is TRBJ2-3 and V is TRBV5-4; D uncertain. Trimming pared 3 bases from V and 2 bases from J, leaving 7 bases between. The CDR3 runs 13 residues. The germline gives CDR1 SGHNT, CDR2 YYREEE (reference sequence). As DNA, the CDR3 is TGTGCCAGCAGCTCGGCCCACACAGATACGCAGTATTTT. Its translation: CASSSAHTDTQYF.